The rows below give T cell receptor beta chains drawn from one sample of a study of T cells in localized non-small cell lung cancer. TCRdb's table, derived via immunoSEQ multiplex PCR, lists solely in-frame clones and lacks some. The repertoire has roughly 3,000 clones, about 30% of them found once; the top ten carry 11% to 15%. This sample comprised lung tumor tissue, obtained before any cancer treatment. The receptors derive from an older male donor with stage I lung adenocarcinoma. Each CDR3 is given with its conserved first and last residue. D genes are given only for firm matches. Clone size is stated in some rows and not others, as once, few, many or a class when expanded.

V gene,D gene,clone size,J gene,CDR3 protein,CDR3 DNA
TRBV6-8,.,.,TRBJ2-1,CASSYLRVHNEQFF,TGTGCCAGCAGTTACCTGAGGGTCCACAATGAGCAGTTCTTC
TRBV11-3,.,few,TRBJ1-1,CASSLSVQGPENTEAFF,TGTGCCAGCAGCTTAAGTGTGCAGGGGCCTGAGAACACTGAAGCTTTCTTT
TRBV19,TRBD1,few,TRBJ1-4,CASSLGQGRINEKLFF,TGTGCCAGTAGTCTCGGACAGGGGAGGATTAATGAAAAACTGTTTTTT
TRBV19,.,.,TRBJ1-6,CASSNTVGGSLRSPLHF,TGTGCCAGTAGTAATACAGTCGGAGGGTCGTTGCGCTCACCCCTCCACTTT
TRBV6-8,.,medium-sized,TRBJ2-2,CASSYRTDTGELFF,TGTGCCAGCAGTTACCGTACGGACACCGGGGAGCTGTTTTTT
TRBV6-8,.,.,TRBJ2-7,CASSYSFGGFEQYF,TGTGCCAGCAGTTACTCCTTTGGAGGATTCGAGCAGTACTTC
TRBV19,.,few,TRBJ1-3,CASSIKGSGRNTIYF,TGTGCCAGTAGTATAAAGGGTTCGGGGCGAAACACCATATATTTT
TRBV25-1,.,.,TRBJ1-2,CASSEYKWAEGYTF,TGTGCCAGCAGTGAATATAAATGGGCGGAGGGTTACACCTTC
TRBV28,.,few,TRBJ1-2,CASSLRWRGYTF,TGTGCCAGCAGTTTACGATGGCGTGGCTACACCTTC
TRBV19,TRBD1,.,TRBJ1-5,CASSPPDRGNQPQHF,TGTGCCAGTAGTCCGCCCGACAGGGGTAATCAGCCCCAGCATTTT
TRBV11-3,.,.,TRBJ2-2,CASSLDRGAGELFF,TGTGCCAGCAGCTTAGATCGAGGCGCCGGGGAGCTGTTTTTT
TRBV29-1,.,.,TRBJ1-2,CSAETVNYGYTF,TGCAGCGCCGAGACAGTTAACTATGGCTACACCTTC
TRBV9,.,few,TRBJ1-3,CASSPGGNRGNTIYF,TGTGCCAGCAGCCCCGGAGGCAATAGGGGAAACACCATATATTTT
TRBV6-8,TRBD1,.,TRBJ1-1,CASRDREVLGAFF,TGTGCCAGCCGGGACAGGGAAGTGTTGGGAGCTTTCTTT
TRBV18,TRBD1,.,TRBJ1-4,CASSPGQGRNEKLFF,TGTGCCAGCTCACCTGGACAGGGGAGGAATGAAAAACTGTTTTTT
TRBV19,TRBD1,.,TRBJ1-1,CASSPNRGRIVGTEAFF,TGTGCCAGTAGTCCAAACAGGGGGCGTATCGTAGGCACTGAAGCTTTCTTT
TRBV5-1,.,few,TRBJ2-1,CASSPGGAARNEQFF,TGCGCCAGCAGCCCTGGGGGGGCCGCAAGGAATGAGCAGTTCTTC
TRBV6-8,.,few,TRBJ1-2,CASTGSEHTNYGYTF,TGTGCCAGCACAGGTAGTGAGCACACTAACTATGGCTACACCTTC
TRBV11-3,.,few,TRBJ2-2,CASSLERAGANTGELFF,TGTGCCAGCAGCTTAGAAAGGGCCGGGGCCAACACCGGGGAGCTGTTTTTT
TRBV30,TRBD1,.,TRBJ1-5,CAWSTDRGRTSNSNQPQHF,TGTGCCTGGAGTACGGACAGGGGACGAACCTCTAATAGCAATCAGCCCCAGCATTTT
TRBV6-8,.,few,TRBJ1-5,CASCQQPSNQPQHF,TGTGCCAGCTGCCAACAGCCTAGCAATCAGCCCCAGCATTTT
TRBV11-3,TRBD2,few,TRBJ2-5,CASSQKGTIEAQYF,TGTGCCAGCAGCCAAAAAGGGACTATTGAGGCCCAGTACTTC
TRBV2,.,.,TRBJ1-1,CASKENLNTEAFF,TGTGCCAGCAAAGAGAACCTGAACACTGAAGCTTTCTTT
TRBV11-3,TRBD2,.,TRBJ2-5,CASSPGTSVETQYF,TGTGCCAGCAGCCCTGGGACTAGCGTAGAGACCCAGTACTTC
TRBV18,.,.,TRBJ2-5,CASSPGTAAETQYF,TGTGCCAGCTCACCTGGGACCGCGGCTGAGACCCAGTACTTC
TRBV9,.,few,TRBJ2-3,CASQNGAGQVAQYF,TGTGCCAGTCAAAACGGGGCCGGTCAGGTTGCGCAGTATTTT
TRBV11-3,TRBD1,medium-sized,TRBJ2-7,CASSQRTGPYEQYF,TGTGCCAGCAGCCAGAGGACAGGGCCGTACGAGCAGTACTTC
TRBV11-3,TRBD1,few,TRBJ1-3,CASSFGQGPFSGNTIYF,TGTGCCAGCAGCTTTGGACAGGGCCCCTTCTCTGGAAACACCATATATTTT